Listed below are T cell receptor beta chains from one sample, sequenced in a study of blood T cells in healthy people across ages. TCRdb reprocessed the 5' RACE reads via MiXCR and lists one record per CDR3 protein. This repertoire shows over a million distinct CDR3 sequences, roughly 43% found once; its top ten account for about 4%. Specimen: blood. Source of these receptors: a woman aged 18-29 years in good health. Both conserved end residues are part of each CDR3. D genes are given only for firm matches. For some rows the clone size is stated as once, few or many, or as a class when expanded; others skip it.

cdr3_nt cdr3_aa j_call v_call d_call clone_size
TGTGCCAGCAGCTTAGCTCCCCTCGGCGCAAACAATGAGCAGTTCTTC CASSLAPLGANNEQFF TRBJ2-1 TRBV7-2 NA many
TGCGCCAGCAGCCAGGCTCACAGGTCCCTCGGACACAATGAGCAGTTCTTC CASSQAHRSLGHNEQFF TRBJ2-1 TRBV4-3 NA few
TGTGCCAGCAGTTTTCCTGACAACGTCCTGACTTTC CASSFPDNVLTF TRBJ2-6 TRBV27 NA NA
TGCAGCGTCTTACGGACAGGGACAGAGACCCAGTACTTT CSVLRTGTETQYF TRBJ2-5 TRBV29-1 TRBD1 NA
TGTGCCAGCAGTCCAGGGGGACAGGGCACAGATACGCAGTATTTT CASSPGGQGTDTQYF TRBJ2-3 TRBV6-4 TRBD1 NA
TGCAGCGTTCTATTCTCGTCCGGGGAGCTGTTTTTT CSVLFSSGELFF TRBJ2-2 TRBV29-1 NA NA
TGTGCCAGCAGCTTAAATTATGGTGAGCAGTTCTTC CASSLNYGEQFF TRBJ2-1 TRBV7-2 NA few
TGTGCCAGCAGCTTGACGACTGGGGGGGATGGCTACACCTTC CASSLTTGGDGYTF TRBJ1-2 TRBV11-2 NA few
TGCGCCAGCAGCTTGGAAGACAGGAACCTCTATGGCTACACCTTC CASSLEDRNLYGYTF TRBJ1-2 TRBV5-1 NA few
TGTGCCATCAGTGGTCGGGAGGGAATCACAGATACGCAGTATTTT CAISGREGITDTQYF TRBJ2-3 TRBV10-3 TRBD2 few
TGTGCCAGCAGTTACACGAGGACAGGGAGAGGCTACACCTTC CASSYTRTGRGYTF TRBJ1-2 TRBV6-5 TRBD1 NA
TGTGCCAGCAGTTTTGAGGTCCCGGGTTCACCCCTCCACTTT CASSFEVPGSPLHF TRBJ1-6 TRBV12-3/TRBV12-4 NA few
TGTGCCAGCAGCTTCCGGGGACCGCCGGACTATGGCTACACCTTC CASSFRGPPDYGYTF TRBJ1-2 TRBV7-2 NA NA
TGCGCCAGCAGCCGTAGAGGAGGGGAAAAACTGTTTTTT CASSRRGGEKLFF TRBJ1-4 TRBV4-3 NA NA
TGTGTCAGCAGTGAAGTCGAGAGACAGTACTTC CVSSEVERQYF TRBJ2-5 TRBV2 NA NA
TGTGCCACCAGTGATGGCACTAGCGGAGTCTACAATGAGCAGTACTTC CATSDGTSGVYNEQYF TRBJ2-7 TRBV24-1 TRBD2 NA
TGTGCCAGCAGAGTAGTTACAGGGACCGATCAGCCCCAGCATTTT CASRVVTGTDQPQHF TRBJ1-5 TRBV6-6 NA few
TGTGCCAGCAGCTTAGTGCCGCGGGAGGGCTACGAGCAGTACTTC CASSLVPREGYEQYF TRBJ2-7 TRBV7-9 TRBD2 once
TGTGCCAGCAGCTCGACCCCAATTGGAGAGAACACTGAAGCTTTCTTT CASSSTPIGENTEAFF TRBJ1-1 TRBV7-9 NA few
TGTGCCAGCAGTCCCGGACAGGGATGGGAGACCCAGTACTTC CASSPGQGWETQYF TRBJ2-5 TRBV12-3/TRBV12-4 TRBD1 few
TGCAGCGTCAACGACCCGGGACAGGGGTTTACCAATGAGCAGTTCTTC CSVNDPGQGFTNEQFF TRBJ2-1 TRBV29-1 TRBD1 NA
TGTGCTAGTGGTCCTGGGACAGACTACGAGCAGTACTTC CASGPGTDYEQYF TRBJ2-7 TRBV12-5 TRBD1 many
TGTGACAGCAGCCACATGGACAGTGAAAAACTGTTTTTT CDSSHMDSEKLFF TRBJ1-4 TRBV3-1 NA NA
TGCAGTGCTAGATTTGGGGGGGGACGTGAGACCCAGTACTTC CSARFGGGRETQYF TRBJ2-5 TRBV20-1 TRBD2 few
TGTGCCAGCAGTAACGCAGGGGGCAGGGACACAGATACGCAGTATTTT CASSNAGGRDTDTQYF TRBJ2-3 TRBV12-3/TRBV12-4 TRBD1 NA
TGCGCCAGCAGCTCCAACCCGGACAGGGCGAACACTGAAGCTTTCTTT CASSSNPDRANTEAFF TRBJ1-1 TRBV5-1 TRBD1 few
TGTGCCAGCAGCGGACAGACAGGGGCGTTTAATTCACCCCTCCACTTT CASSGQTGAFNSPLHF TRBJ1-6 TRBV9 TRBD1 NA
TGCGCCAGCAACTTGCTAGTGGGAGCCAACAATGAGCAGTACTTC CASNLLVGANNEQYF TRBJ2-5 TRBV5-1 NA once
TGTGCCACCAGCAGAAGAGCGGGGCTTAAAAACATTCAGTACTTC CATSRRAGLKNIQYF TRBJ2-4 TRBV15 TRBD2 few
TGCAGCGTTGGTTGGGACAGGGGTGCTGGCTACACCTTC CSVGWDRGAGYTF TRBJ1-2 TRBV29-1 TRBD1 NA
TGTGCCAGCAAACAGGGGTACGGGGAGCTGTTTTTT CASKQGYGELFF TRBJ2-2 TRBV28 TRBD1 NA
TGTGCCAGCAGTGATAATACAGGGCGGGAGACCCAGTACTTC CASSDNTGRETQYF TRBJ2-5 TRBV25-1 NA NA
TGTGCCAGCAGATTCCGGGACAGGGTAGGAGATACGCAGTATTTT CASRFRDRVGDTQYF TRBJ2-3 TRBV6-1 TRBD1 NA
TGCAGTGCTAGAGATTTACGGACTAGCGGGGGAAATGAGCAGTTCTTC CSARDLRTSGGNEQFF TRBJ2-1 TRBV20-1 TRBD2 NA
TGTGCCAGCAGCGTTACAGGGGGCTCCTACAATGAGCAGTACTTC CASSVTGGSYNEQYF TRBJ2-7 TRBV6-4 TRBD1 NA
TGTGCCAGCAGCTTAGAAGGGGCCGGTCGTCCAGATACGCAGTATTTT CASSLEGAGRPDTQYF TRBJ2-3 TRBV11-2 NA few
TGTGCCAGCGCTTCCGGGACACCGGTGCTCTATGGCTACACCTTC CASASGTPVLYGYTF TRBJ1-2 TRBV7-9 NA NA
TGTGCCTGGAGTGTACGGGGGGTAGGCACTGAAGCTTTCTTT CAWSVRGVGTEAFF TRBJ1-1 TRBV30 NA NA
TGTGCCAGCAGTGACCCTTCAGGGTGCCCTAATGAAAAACTGTTTTTT CASSDPSGCPNEKLFF TRBJ1-4 TRBV25-1 NA NA
TGCGGGAGCTTATTAAATGAGCAGTTCTTC CGSLLNEQFF TRBJ2-1 TRBV4-3 NA few
TGTGCCAGCACTCCACTCTGGAGGGGTGAAGCTTTCTTT CASTPLWRGEAFF TRBJ1-1 TRBV12-3/TRBV12-4 NA NA
TGTGCCAGCAGTAAGGGGGCCTACAATGAGCAGTTCTTC CASSKGAYNEQFF TRBJ2-1 TRBV2 NA NA
TGCAGTGCCCAACACGCTGGGGTTTCGAGTGGCTACACCTTC CSAQHAGVSSGYTF TRBJ1-2 TRBV20-1 NA NA
TGCAGCGTTTCGCAGGGGATCGGTACAGATACGCAGTATTTT CSVSQGIGTDTQYF TRBJ2-3 TRBV29-1 NA NA
TGTGCCATCCAAGGAGGACAGGGCACCTACGAGCAGTACTTC CAIQGGQGTYEQYF TRBJ2-7 TRBV10-3 TRBD1 many